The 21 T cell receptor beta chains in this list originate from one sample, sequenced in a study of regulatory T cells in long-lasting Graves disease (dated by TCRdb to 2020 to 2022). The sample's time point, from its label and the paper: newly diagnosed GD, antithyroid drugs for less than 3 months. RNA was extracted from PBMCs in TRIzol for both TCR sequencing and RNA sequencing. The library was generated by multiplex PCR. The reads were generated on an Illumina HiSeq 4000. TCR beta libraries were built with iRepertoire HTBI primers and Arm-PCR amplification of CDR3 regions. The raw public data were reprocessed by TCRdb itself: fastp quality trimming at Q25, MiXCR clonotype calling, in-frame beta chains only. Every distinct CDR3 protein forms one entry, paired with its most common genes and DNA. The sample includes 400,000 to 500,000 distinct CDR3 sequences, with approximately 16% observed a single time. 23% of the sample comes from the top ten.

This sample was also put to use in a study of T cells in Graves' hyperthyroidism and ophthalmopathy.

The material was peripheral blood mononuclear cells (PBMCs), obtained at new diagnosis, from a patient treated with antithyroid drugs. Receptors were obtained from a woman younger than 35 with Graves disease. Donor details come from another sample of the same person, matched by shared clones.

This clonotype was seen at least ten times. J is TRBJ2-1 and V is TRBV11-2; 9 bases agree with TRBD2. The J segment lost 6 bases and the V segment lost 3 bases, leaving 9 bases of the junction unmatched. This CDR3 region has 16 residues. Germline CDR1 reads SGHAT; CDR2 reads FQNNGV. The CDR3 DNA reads TGTGCCAGCAGCTTTGGGGTGAGGCGGGAGGGCAATGAGCAGTTCTTC. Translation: CASSFGVRREGNEQFF. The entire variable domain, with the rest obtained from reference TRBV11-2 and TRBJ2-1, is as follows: EAGVAQSPRYKIIEKRQSVAFWCNPISGHATLYWYQQILGQGPKLLIQFQNNGVVDDSQLPKDRFSAERLKGVDSTLKIQPAKLEDSAVYLCASSFGVRREGNEQFFGPGTRLTVL.

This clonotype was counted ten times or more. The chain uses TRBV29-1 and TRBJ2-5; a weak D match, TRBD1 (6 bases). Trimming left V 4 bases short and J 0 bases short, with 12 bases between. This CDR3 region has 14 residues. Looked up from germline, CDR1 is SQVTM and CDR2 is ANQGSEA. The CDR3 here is CSVGVDSNQETQYF. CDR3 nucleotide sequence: TGCAGCGTTGGTGTGGACAGCAACCAAGAGACCCAGTACTTC. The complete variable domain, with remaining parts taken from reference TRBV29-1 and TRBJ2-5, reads SAVISQKPSRDICQRGTSLTIQCQVDSQVTMMFWYRQQPGQSLTLIATANQGSEATYESGFVIDKFPISRPNLTFSTLTVSNMSPEDSSIYLCSVGVDSNQETQYFGPGTRLLVL.

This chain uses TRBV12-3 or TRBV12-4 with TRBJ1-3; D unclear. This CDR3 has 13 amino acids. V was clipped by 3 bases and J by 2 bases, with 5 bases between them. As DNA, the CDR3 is TGTGCCAGCAGTTTCTCGCCTGGAAACACCATATATTTT. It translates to CASSFSPGNTIYF.

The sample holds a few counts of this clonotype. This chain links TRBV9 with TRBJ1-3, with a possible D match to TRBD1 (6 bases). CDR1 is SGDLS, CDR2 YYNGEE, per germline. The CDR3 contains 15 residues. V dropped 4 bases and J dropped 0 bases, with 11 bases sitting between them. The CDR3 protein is CASSTGQNSGNTIYF. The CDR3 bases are TGTGCCAGCAGCACAGGACAGAACTCTGGAAACACCATATATTTT.

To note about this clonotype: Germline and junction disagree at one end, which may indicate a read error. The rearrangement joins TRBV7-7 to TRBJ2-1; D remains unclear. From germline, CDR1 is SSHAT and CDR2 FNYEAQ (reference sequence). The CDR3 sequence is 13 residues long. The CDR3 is CASSLYENNEQFF. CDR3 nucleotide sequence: TGTGCTAGCAGCTTATACGAAAACAATGAGCAGTTCTTC.

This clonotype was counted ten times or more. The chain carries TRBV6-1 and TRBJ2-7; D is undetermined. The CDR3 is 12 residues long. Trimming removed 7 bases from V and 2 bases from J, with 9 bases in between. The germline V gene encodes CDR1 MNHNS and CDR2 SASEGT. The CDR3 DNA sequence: TGTGCCAGCACCGGCAGAGCCTACGAGCAGTACTTC. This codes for CASTGRAYEQYF.

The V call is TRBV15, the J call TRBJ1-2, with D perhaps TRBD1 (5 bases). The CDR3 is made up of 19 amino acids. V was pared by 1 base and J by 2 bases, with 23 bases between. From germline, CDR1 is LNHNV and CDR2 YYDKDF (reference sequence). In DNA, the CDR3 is TGTGCCACCAGCAGAGGGTCGGGGCTTCGGCTCGGGACCAACTATGGCTACACCTTC. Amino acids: CATSRGSGLRLGTNYGYTF.

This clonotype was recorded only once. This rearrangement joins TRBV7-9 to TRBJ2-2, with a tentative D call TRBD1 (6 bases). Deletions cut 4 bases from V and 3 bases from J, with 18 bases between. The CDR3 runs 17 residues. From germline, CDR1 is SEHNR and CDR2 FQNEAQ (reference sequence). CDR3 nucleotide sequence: TGTGCCAGCAGCTCCCCGCTGAGGGACACCCACACCGGGGAGCTGTTTTTT. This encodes CASSSPLRDTHTGELFF.

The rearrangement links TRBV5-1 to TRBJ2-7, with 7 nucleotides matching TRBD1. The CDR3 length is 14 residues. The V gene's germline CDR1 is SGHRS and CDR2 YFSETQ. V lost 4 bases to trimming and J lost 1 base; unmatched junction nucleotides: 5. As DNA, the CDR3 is TGCGCCAGCAGCCTTCTGGACAGGTCCTACGAGCAGTACTTC. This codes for CASSLLDRSYEQYF.

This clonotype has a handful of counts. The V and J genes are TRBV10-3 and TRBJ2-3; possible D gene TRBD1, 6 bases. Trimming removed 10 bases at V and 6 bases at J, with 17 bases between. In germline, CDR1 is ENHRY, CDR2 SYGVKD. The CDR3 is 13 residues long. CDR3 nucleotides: TGTGCCAATTCTCGGACAGCCTTGGATACGCAGTATTTT. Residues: CANSRTALDTQYF.

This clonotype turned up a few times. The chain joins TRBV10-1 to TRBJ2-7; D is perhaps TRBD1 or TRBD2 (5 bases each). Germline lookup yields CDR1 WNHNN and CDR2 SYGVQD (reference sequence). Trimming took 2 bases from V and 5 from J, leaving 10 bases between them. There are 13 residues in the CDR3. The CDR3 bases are TGCGCCAGCAGTGAGCCGGGACGAAACGAGCAGTACTTC. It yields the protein CASSEPGRNEQYF.

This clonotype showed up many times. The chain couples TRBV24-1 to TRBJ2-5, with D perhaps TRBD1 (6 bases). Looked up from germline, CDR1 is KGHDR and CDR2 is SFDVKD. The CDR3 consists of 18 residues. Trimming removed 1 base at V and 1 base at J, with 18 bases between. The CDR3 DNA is TGTGCCACCAGTGATTTTCCCCGGGCACAGGGAATCCAAGAGACCCAGTACTTC. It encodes CATSDFPRAQGIQETQYF.

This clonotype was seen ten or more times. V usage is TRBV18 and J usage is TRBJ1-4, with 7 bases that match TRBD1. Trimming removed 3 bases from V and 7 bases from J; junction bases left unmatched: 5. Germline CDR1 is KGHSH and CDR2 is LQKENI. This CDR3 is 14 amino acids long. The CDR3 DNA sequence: TGTGCCAGCTCACCGACAGGGAATATTGAAAAACTGTTTTTT. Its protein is CASSPTGNIEKLFF.

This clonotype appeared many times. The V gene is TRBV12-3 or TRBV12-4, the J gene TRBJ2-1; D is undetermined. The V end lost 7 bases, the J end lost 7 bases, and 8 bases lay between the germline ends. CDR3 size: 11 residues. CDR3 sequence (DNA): TGTGCCAGCACACTCGCGAATGAGCAGTTCTTC. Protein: CASTLANEQFF.

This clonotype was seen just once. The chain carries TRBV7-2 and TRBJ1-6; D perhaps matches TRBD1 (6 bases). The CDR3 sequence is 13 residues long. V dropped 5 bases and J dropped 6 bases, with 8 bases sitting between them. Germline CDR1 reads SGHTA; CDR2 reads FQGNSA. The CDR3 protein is CASSKGGNSPLHF. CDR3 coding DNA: TGTGCCAGCAGCAAAGGGGGTAATTCACCCCTCCACTTT.

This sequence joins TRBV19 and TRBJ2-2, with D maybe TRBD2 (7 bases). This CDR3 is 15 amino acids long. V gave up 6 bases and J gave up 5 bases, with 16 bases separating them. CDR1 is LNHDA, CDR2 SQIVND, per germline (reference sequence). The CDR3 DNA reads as TGTGCCAGTAGCAAGGGGGGGAGTAAGACCGGGGAGCTGTTTTTT. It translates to CASSKGGSKTGELFF.

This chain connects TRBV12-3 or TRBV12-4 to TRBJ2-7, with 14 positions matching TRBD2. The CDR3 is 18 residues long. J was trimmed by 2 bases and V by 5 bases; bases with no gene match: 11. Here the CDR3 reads CASSPTGRLAGGPYEQYF. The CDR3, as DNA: TGTGCCAGCAGTCCCACCGGCCGACTAGCGGGAGGGCCCTACGAGCAGTACTTC.

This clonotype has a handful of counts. The CDR3 loop is CASSPDGGGDDGYTF. The CDR3 region has the DNA TGTGCCAGCAGCCCAGATGGTGGGGGGGATGACGGCTACACCTTC. The chain combines TRBV7-6 with TRBJ1-2; TRBD1 is a possible D gene (5 bases). This CDR3 is built from 15 residues. Germline loops: CDR1 SGHVS, CDR2 FNYEAQ. V lost 5 bases and J 8 bases, leaving 21 bases between the germline ends.

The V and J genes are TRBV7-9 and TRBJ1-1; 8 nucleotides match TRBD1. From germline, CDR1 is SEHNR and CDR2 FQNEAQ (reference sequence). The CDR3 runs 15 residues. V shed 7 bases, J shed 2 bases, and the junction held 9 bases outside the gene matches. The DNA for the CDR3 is TGTGCCAGCACCGCCACAGGGGGAAGAAACACTGAAGCTTTCTTT. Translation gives CASTATGGRNTEAFF. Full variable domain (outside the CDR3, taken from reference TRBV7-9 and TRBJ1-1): DTGVSQNPRHKITKRGQNVTFRCDPISEHNRLYWYRQTLGQGPEFLTYFQNEAQLEKSRLLSDRFSAERPKGSFSTLEIQRTEQGDSAMYLCASTATGGRNTEAFFGQGTRLTVV.

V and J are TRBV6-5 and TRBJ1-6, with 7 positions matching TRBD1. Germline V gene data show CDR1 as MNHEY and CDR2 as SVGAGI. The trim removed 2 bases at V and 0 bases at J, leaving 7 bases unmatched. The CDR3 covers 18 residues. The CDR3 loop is CASSYGTGESSYNSPLHF. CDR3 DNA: TGTGCCAGCAGTTACGGAACAGGGGAGAGCTCCTATAATTCACCCCTCCACTTT.

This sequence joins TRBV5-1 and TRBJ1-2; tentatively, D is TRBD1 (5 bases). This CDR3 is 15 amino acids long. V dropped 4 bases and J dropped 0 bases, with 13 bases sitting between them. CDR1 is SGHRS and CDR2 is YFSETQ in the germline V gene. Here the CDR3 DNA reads TGCGCCAGCAGCCGGGACGGAAATACTAACTATGGCTACACCTTC. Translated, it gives CASSRDGNTNYGYTF. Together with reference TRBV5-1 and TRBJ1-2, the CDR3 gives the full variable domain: KAGVTQTPRYLIKTRGQQVTLSCSPISGHRSVSWYQQTPGQGLQFLFEYFSETQRNKGNFPGRFSGRQFSNSRSEMNVSTLELGDSALYLCASSRDGNTNYGYTFGSGTRLTVV.